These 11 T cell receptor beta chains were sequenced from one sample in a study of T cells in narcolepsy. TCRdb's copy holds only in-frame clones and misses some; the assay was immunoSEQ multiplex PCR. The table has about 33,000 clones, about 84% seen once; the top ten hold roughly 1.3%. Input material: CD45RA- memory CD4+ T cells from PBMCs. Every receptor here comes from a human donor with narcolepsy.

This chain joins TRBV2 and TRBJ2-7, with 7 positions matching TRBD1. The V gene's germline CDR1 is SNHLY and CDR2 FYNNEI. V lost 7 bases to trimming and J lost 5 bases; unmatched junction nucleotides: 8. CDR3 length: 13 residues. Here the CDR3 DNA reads TGTGCCAGCACCTGGACAGGTTACGACGAGCAGTACGTC. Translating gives CASTWTGYDEQYV.

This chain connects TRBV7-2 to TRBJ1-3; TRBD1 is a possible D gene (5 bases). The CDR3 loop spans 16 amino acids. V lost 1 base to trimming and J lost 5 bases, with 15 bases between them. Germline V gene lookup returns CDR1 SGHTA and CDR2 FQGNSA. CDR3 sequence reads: CASSLGPGGGRNTIYF. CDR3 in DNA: TGTGCCAGCAGCTTAGGGCCCGGGGGAGGAAGAAACACCATATATTTT. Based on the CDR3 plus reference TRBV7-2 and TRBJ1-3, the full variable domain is GAGVSQSPSNKVTEKGKDVELRCDPISGHTALYWYRQSLGQGLEFLIYFQGNSAPDKSGLPSDRFSAERTGGSVSTLTIQRTQQEDSAVYLCASSLGPGGGRNTIYFGEGSWLTVV.

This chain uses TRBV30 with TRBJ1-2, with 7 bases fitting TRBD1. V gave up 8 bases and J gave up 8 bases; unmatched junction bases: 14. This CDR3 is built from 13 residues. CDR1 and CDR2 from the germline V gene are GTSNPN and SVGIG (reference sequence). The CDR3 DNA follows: TGTGCCGGCACAGGGGTTTCGGGACGCGGCTACACCTTC. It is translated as CAGTGVSGRGYTF. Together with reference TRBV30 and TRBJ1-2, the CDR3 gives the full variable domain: SQTIHQWPATLVQPVGSPLSLECTVEGTSNPNLYWYRQAAGRGLQLLFYSVGIGQISSEVPQNLSASRPQDRQFILSSKKLLLSDSGFYLCAGTGVSGRGYTFGSGTRLTVV.

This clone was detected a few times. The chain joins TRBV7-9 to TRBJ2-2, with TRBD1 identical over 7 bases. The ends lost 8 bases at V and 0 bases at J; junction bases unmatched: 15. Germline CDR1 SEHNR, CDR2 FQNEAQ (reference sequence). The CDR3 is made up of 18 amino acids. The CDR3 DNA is TGTGCCAGCCCAGTCCGGGACAGACTTCTCGCGAACACCGGGGAGCTGTTTTTT. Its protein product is CASPVRDRLLANTGELFF.

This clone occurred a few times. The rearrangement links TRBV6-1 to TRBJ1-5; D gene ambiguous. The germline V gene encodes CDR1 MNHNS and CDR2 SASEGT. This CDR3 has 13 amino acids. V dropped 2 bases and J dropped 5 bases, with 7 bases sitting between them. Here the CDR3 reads CASSEPGYQPQHF. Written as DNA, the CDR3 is TGTGCCAGCAGTGAACCGGGCTATCAGCCCCAGCATTTT.

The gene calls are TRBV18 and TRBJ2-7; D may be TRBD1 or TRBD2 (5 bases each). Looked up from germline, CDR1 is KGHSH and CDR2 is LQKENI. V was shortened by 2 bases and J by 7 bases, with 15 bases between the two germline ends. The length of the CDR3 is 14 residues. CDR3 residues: CASSPARDGPEQYV. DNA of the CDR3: TGTGCCAGCTCACCAGCCCGGGACGGCCCTGAGCAGTACGTC.

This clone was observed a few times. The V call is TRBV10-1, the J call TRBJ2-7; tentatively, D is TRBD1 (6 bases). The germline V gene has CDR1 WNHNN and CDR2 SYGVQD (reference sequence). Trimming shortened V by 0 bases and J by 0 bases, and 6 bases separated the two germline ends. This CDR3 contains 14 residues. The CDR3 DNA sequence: TGCGCCAGCAGTGAGTCGACAGGCTCCTACGAGCAGTACTTC. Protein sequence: CASSESTGSYEQYF.

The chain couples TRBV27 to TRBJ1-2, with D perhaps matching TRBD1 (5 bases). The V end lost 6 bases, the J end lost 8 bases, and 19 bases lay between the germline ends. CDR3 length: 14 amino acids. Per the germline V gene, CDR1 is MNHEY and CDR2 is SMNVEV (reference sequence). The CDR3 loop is CASSPELDTRGYTF. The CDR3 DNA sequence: TGTGCCAGCAGCCCTGAGCTGGACACCCGCGGCTACACCTTC.

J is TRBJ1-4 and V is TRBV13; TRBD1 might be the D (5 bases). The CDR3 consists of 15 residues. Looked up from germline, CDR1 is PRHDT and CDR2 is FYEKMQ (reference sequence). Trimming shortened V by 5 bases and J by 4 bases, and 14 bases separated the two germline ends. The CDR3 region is CASSPTGRSNEKLFF. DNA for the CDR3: TGTGCCAGCAGCCCAACGGGGCGTAGTAATGAAAAACTGTTTTTT.

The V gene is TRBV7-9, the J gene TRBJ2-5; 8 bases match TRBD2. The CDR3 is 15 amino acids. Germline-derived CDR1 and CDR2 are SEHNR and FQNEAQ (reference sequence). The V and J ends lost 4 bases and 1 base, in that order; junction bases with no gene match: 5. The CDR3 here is CASSSRGGPQETQYF. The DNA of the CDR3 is TGTGCCAGCAGCTCCCGGGGGGGCCCCCAAGAGACCCAGTACTTC.

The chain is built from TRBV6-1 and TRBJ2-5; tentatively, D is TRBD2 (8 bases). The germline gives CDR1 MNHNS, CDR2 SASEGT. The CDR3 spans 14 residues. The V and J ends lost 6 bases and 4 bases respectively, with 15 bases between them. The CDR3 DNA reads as TGTGCCAGCAGCCGGGAGGGGGCGGGAGAGACCCAGTACTTC. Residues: CASSREGAGETQYF.